The 11 T cell receptor beta chains presented below share a single source sample, sequenced in a study of T cell responses to AZD1222 COVID-19 vaccine. Only in-frame clones appear in the TCRdb table, and some are missing; sequencing was by immunoSEQ multiplex PCR. The sample records 150,000 to 180,000 clones, about 92% being singletons. The material was peripheral blood, obtained on day 0 of AZD1222 vaccination. The receptor set was obtained from an adult in good health.

The CDR3 protein is CASSPIAGDRYEQYF. The CDR3, as DNA: TGTGCCAGCAGCCCGATAGCGGGAGACCGATACGAGCAGTACTTC. V usage is TRBV5-4 and J usage is TRBJ2-7, with TRBD2 identical over 9 bases. J was trimmed by 4 bases and V by 4 bases; bases with no gene match: 9. The V gene's germline CDR1 is SGHNT and CDR2 YYREEE (reference sequence). The CDR3 is 15 amino acids.

This clone was counted ten times or more. This CDR3 is CAISESGGGTEAFF. The DNA for the CDR3 is TGTGCCATCAGTGAGTCAGGAGGGGGCACTGAAGCTTTCTTT. The genes are TRBV10-3 and TRBJ1-1; D perhaps matches TRBD1 (6 bases). This CDR3 region has 14 residues. The germline V gene has CDR1 ENHRY and CDR2 SYGVKD. The V end was cut by 0 bases, the J end by 4 bases, with 9 bases between.

This sequence joins TRBV5-1 and TRBJ1-3; 8 positions match TRBD1. Germline assignment: CDR1 SGHRS and CDR2 YFSETQ. J lost 3 bases, V lost 4 bases, and 12 bases had no gene match. The CDR3 contains 17 residues. DNA of the CDR3: TGCGCCAGCAGCCCATTCCCCCTGGGACAGGATGGAAACACCATATATTTT. Protein sequence: CASSPFPLGQDGNTIYF.

The J gene is TRBJ1-2, the V gene TRBV30; the D gene is possibly TRBD1 (5 bases). Germline V gene sequence: CDR1 GTSNPN, CDR2 SVGIG (reference sequence). The CDR3 totals 12 residues. Trimming cost V 2 bases and J 7 bases, with 11 bases left between them. The CDR3 here is CAWSNRKGGYTF. In DNA form, the CDR3 reads TGTGCCTGGAGTAACAGGAAGGGTGGCTACACCTTC.

This clone was observed once. The chain combines TRBV19 with TRBJ2-7; TRBD1 aligns across 9 bases. Germline assignment: CDR1 LNHDA and CDR2 SQIVND (reference sequence). V dropped 10 bases and J dropped 2; count of bases not matched to a gene: 9. The CDR3 sequence is 14 residues long. The CDR3 sequence is CANSRDREAYEQYF. The CDR3 DNA sequence: TGTGCCAACTCCCGGGACAGGGAAGCCTACGAGCAGTACTTC.

For the CDR3, the DNA is TGTGCCAGCAGCTTAGAGTCGACGGCCTCCTACGAGCAGTACTTC. Translated: CASSLESTASYEQYF. The rearrangement joins TRBV11-2 to TRBJ2-7; D unclear. Germline V gives CDR1 SGHAT, CDR2 FQNNGV. The V gene lost 0 bases and the J gene lost 0 bases, with 9 bases spanning the gap. The CDR3 totals 15 residues.

The V and J genes are TRBV7-8 and TRBJ2-1; D unresolved. From germline, CDR1 is SGHVS and CDR2 FQNEAQ. The CDR3 is 13 amino acids. The V and J ends lost 5 bases and 11 bases respectively, with 16 bases between them. CDR3 coding DNA: TGTGCCAGCAGCCTCCCGGGCGGATCACAGCAGTTCTTC. This codes for CASSLPGGSQQFF.

The chain combines TRBV6-5 with TRBJ1-2; 8 nucleotides agree with TRBD1. From germline, CDR1 is MNHEY and CDR2 SVGAGI. The CDR3 contains 13 residues. V lost 5 bases, J lost 4 bases, and 3 bases stayed unmatched. In nucleotides, the CDR3 is TGTGCCAGCAGTCCGACAGGGGTCTATGGCTACACCTTC. This gives the protein CASSPTGVYGYTF.

The CDR3 sequence: CASSLAVYNDEQYF. CDR3 DNA sequence: TGTGCCAGCAGCTTGGCCGTCTACAATGACGAGCAGTACTTC. The rearrangement uses TRBV5-5 and TRBJ2-7; D ambiguous. Per germline, CDR1 SGHKS and CDR2 YYEKEE (reference sequence). V was shortened by 0 bases and J by 5 bases, with 12 bases between the two germline ends. This CDR3 contains 14 residues. Drawing the rest from reference TRBV5-5 and TRBJ2-7, the complete variable domain is DAGVTQSPTHLIKTRGQQVTLRCSPISGHKSVSWYQQVLGQGPQFIFQYYEKEERGRGNFPDRFSARQFPNYSSELNVNALLLGDSALYLCASSLAVYNDEQYFGPGTRLTVT.

In its sample, this clone was seen a few times. The chain employs TRBV6-6 and TRBJ2-7; tentatively, D is TRBD1 (6 bases). From germline, CDR1 is MNHNY and CDR2 SVGAGI (reference sequence). Trimming took 6 bases from V and 7 from J, leaving 34 bases between them. This CDR3 spans 19 amino acids. The CDR3 nucleotides are TGTGCCAGCAGCTACCCCTTAGGCAGGGGCGAGGGGGTCTTGGGTGAGCAGTACTTC. Protein: CASSYPLGRGEGVLGEQYF.

The chain is built from TRBV5-1 and TRBJ1-2; D not certain. The CDR3 is made up of 13 amino acids. Germline CDR1 and CDR2: SGHRS and YFSETQ. V was pared by 0 bases and J by 4 bases, with 7 bases between. The CDR3 reads CASSLDPIYGYTF. The CDR3 nucleotides are TGCGCCAGCAGCTTGGACCCCATCTATGGCTACACCTTC.